This T cell receptor beta chain was sequenced in a study of CD8 T cells in Susac syndrome. High-throughput TCR beta sequencing covered peripheral CD8+ and CD4+ T cells. The multiple sclerosis controls comprised treatment-naive patients whose relapsing-remitting disease was stable or active. Random-hexamer reverse transcription was applied to about 0.45 to 1 ug RNA. TCRdb re-analysed the immunoSEQ multiplex PCR reads in MiXCR, keeping a single row per CDR3 protein. The sample carries 200,000 to 250,000 distinct CDR3 sequences, roughly 92% recorded once. The clonotype was recovered from a human donor with multiple sclerosis. The sequencing sample was made of CD8+ T cells from PBMCs.

The CDR3 region has the DNA TGTGCCAGCAGCCCCCAAGGAGGCCGTAATGAAAAACTGTTTTTT. The encoded protein is CASSPQGGRNEKLFF. This sequence joins TRBV14 and TRBJ1-4, with no clear D. This CDR3 has 15 amino acids. V lost 4 bases and J lost 4, with 13 bases in between. From germline, CDR1 is SGHDN and CDR2 FVKESK.